This T cell receptor (beta chain) was sequenced for a study of control samples from healthy donors and cancer patients (dated by TCRdb to between 2020 and 2021). As concerns this clone: There is no known antigen for this receptor. Qualities for individual bases were not recorded, and no much larger clone is one base off.

The method behind the library was the immunoSEQ multiplex PCR assay. The source is immuneACCESS, and TCRdb retained only in-frame sequences with V and J called. Part of the clones is not carried over; for the studies checked, unresolved V genes explain less than half of this, and the remainder is unexplained. The sample yields around 130,000 clones; approximately 91% were counted once. Of the sample, about 3.4% falls within the top ten clones. The sequenced sample was blood. This receptor was obtained from a man in his fifties in good health.

The DNA is TGTGCCAGCAGTGACCCGGGACAGGGTTTATACGAGCAGTACTTC. Its product reads: CASSDPGQGLYEQYF. This sequence uses TRBV27 and TRBJ2-7; 9 of the junction bases match TRBD1. At the junction V is shortened by 5 bases and J by 4 bases; bases outside the gene matches: 9. The CDR3 runs 15 amino acids, cysteine and phenylalanine included. CDR3 DNA is the only sequence kept; it has 45 bases, read in frame from the first base. The germline V gene encodes CDR1 MNHEY and CDR2 SMNVEV (reference sequence).